The entry below describes one T cell receptor (beta chain). This record comes from a study of shared clonotypes between healthy human individuals. Naive CD8 cells were CD45RO-negative, positively selected for CCR7, excluding terminally differentiated effector memory CD45RA+ cells. V dropped 5 bases and J dropped 1 base, with 17 bases sitting between them. The CDR3 is 17 amino acids. The germline V gene has CDR1 SGHTA and CDR2 FQGTGA. Assay used: immunoSEQ multiplex PCR; TCRdb lists only in-frame clones, some missing. The table records about 1.9 million clones, around 93% of them present only once. Sequenced material: naive CD8+ T cells from PBMCs. This clonotype was obtained from a man in his late teens or twenties in good health. Some clones in this sample may be carry-over from other donors' samples. The chain carries TRBV7-3 and TRBJ2-2, with D possibly being TRBD1 or TRBD2 (6 bases each). The CDR3 protein is CASSPIRGRKNTGELFF. CDR3 DNA sequence: TGTGCCAGCAGCCCCATACGGGGGCGGAAGAACACCGGGGAGCTGTTTTTT.